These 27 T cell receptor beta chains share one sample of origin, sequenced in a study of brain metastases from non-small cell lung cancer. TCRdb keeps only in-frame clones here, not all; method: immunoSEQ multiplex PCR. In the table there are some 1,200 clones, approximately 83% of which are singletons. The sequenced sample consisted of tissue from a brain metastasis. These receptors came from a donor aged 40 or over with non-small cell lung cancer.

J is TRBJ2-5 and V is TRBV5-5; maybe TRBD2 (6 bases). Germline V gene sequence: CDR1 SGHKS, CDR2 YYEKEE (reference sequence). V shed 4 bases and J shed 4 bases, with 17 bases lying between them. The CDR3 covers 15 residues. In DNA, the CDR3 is TGTGCCAGCAGCGCTTCGACTAGGGGCCGAGAGACCCAGTACTTC. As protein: CASSASTRGRETQYF.

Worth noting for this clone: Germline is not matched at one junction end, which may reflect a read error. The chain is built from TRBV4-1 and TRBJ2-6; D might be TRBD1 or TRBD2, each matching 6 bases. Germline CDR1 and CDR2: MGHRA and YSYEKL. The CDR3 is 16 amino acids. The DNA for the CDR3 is TGCGCCAGCAGCCAAGAACCGGGGGCTGGGGTCAACGTCCTGACTTTC. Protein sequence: CASSQEPGAGVNVLTF.

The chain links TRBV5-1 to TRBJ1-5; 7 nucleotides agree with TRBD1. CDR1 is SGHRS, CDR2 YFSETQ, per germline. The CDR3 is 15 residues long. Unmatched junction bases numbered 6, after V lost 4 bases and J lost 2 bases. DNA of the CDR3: TGCGCCAGCAGCGCCTTCACAGGGGGCAATCAGCCCCAGCATTTT. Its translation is CASSAFTGGNQPQHF.

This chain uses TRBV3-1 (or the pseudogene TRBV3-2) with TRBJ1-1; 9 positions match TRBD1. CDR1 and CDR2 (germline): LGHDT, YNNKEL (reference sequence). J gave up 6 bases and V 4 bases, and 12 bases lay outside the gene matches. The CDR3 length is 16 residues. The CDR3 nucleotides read TGTGCCAGCAGCCCGTCCCCCGGACAGGGGAGACCTGAAGCTTTCTTT. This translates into CASSPSPGQGRPEAFF.

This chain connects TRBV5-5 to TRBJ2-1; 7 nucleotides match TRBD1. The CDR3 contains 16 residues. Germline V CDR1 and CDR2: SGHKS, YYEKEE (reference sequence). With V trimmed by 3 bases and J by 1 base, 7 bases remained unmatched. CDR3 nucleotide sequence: TGTGCCAGCAGCTCCGGACAGGAAGGTTCCTACAATGAGCAGTTCTTC. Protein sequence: CASSSGQEGSYNEQFF.

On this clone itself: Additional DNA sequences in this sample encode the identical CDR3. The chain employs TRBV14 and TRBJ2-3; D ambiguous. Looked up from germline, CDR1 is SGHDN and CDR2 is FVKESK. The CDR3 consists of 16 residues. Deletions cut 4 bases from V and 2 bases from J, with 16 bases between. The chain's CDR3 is CASSPPGRFYTDTQYF. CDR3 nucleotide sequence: TGTGCCAGCAGCCCCCCCGGCAGGTTCTACACAGATACGCAGTATTTT.

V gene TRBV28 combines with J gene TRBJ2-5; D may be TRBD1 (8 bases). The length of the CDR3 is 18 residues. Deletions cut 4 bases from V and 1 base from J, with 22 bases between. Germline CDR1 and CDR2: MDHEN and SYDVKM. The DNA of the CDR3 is TGTGCCAGCAGTTCCGACGAGATACAGGGGGGGACCCAAGAGACCCAGTACTTC. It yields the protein CASSSDEIQGGTQETQYF.

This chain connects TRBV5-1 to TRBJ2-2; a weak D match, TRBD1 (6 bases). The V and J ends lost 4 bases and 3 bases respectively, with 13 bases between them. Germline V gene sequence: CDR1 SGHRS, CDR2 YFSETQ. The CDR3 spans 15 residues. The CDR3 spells CASSMTGYDTGELFF. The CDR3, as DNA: TGCGCCAGCAGCATGACAGGATATGACACCGGGGAGCTGTTTTTT.

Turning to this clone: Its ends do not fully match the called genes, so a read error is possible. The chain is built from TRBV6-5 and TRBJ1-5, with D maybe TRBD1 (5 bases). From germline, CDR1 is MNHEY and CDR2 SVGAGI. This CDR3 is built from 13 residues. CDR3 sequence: CASILHGTQPQHF. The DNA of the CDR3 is TGTGCCAGCATCTTACATGGGACTCAGCCTCAGCATTTT.

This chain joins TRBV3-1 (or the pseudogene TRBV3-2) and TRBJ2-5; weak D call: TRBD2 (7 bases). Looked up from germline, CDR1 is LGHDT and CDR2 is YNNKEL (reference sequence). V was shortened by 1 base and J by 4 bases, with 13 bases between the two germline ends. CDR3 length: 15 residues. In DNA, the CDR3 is TGTGCCAGCAGCCAAGGAGGGGGGGAGGGAGAGACCCAGTACTTC. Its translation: CASSQGGGEGETQYF.

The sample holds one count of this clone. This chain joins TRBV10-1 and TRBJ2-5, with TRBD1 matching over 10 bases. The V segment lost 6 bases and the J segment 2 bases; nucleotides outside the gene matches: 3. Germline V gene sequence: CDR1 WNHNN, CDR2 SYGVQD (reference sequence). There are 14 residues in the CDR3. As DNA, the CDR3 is TGCGCCAGCAGCCGGGACAGGGGACAAGAGACCCAGTACTTC. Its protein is CASSRDRGQETQYF.

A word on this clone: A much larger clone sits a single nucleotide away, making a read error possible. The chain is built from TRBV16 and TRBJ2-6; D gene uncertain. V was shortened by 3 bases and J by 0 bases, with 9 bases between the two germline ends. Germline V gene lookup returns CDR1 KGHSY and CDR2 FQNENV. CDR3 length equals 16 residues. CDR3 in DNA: TGTGCCAGCAGCCAGGGGAACTACTCTGGGGCCAACGTCCTGACTTTC. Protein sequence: CASSQGNYSGANVLTF.

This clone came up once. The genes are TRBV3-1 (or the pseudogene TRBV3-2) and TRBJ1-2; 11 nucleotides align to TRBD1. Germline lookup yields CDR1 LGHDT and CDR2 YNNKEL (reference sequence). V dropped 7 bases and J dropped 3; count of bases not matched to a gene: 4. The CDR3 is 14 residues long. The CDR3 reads CASNGQGAHYGYTF. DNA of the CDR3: TGTGCCAGCAACGGACAGGGGGCACACTATGGCTACACCTTC.

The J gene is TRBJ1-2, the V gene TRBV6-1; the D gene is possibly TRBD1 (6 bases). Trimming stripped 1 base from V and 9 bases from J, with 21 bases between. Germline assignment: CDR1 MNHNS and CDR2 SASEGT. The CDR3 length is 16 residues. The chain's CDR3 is CASSEDTSWGANSYTF. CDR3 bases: TGTGCCAGCAGTGAAGACACCTCTTGGGGGGCAAATAGCTACACCTTC.

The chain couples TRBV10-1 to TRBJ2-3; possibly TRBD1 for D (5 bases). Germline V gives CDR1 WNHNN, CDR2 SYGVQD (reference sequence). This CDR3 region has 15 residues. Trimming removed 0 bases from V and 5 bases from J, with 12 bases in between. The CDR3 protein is CASSESRVRGDTQYF. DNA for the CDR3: TGCGCCAGCAGTGAGTCCAGGGTGCGAGGAGATACGCAGTATTTT.

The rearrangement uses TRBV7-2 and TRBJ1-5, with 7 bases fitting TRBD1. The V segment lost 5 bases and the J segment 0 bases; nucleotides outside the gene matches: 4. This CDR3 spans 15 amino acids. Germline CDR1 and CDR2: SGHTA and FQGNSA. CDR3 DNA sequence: TGTGCCAGCAGCCCGGGACAGTTTAGCAATCAGCCCCAGCATTTT. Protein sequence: CASSPGQFSNQPQHF.

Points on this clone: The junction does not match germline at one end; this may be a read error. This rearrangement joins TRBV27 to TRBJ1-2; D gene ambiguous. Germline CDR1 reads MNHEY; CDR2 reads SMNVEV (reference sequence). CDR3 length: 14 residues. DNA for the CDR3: TGTGCCAGCAATTTTTCAATTTCTAACTATGACTACACCTTC. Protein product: CASNFSISNYDYTF.

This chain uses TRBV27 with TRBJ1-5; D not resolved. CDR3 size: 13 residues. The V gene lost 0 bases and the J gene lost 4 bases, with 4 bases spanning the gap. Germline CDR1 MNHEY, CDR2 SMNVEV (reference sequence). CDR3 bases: TGTGCCAGCAGTTTATCCAGAAATCAGCCCCAGCATTTT. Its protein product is CASSLSRNQPQHF.

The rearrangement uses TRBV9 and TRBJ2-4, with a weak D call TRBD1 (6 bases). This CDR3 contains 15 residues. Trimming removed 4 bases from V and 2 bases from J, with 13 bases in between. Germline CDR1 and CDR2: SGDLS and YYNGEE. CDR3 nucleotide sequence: TGTGCCAGCAGCTTACAGGGTTTAACCAAAAACATTCAGTACTTC. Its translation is CASSLQGLTKNIQYF.

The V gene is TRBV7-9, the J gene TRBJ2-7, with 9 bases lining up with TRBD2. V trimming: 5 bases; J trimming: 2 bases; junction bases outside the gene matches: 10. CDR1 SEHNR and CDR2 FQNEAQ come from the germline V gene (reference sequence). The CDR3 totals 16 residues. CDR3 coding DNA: TGTGCCAGCAGCGAAGCCACGGGACTAGCAGCCTACGAGCAGTACTTC. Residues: CASSEATGLAAYEQYF.

The CDR3 protein is CASSPPGQGKGDTQYF. The CDR3 nucleotides are TGTGCCAGCTCACCACCCGGACAGGGGAAGGGAGATACGCAGTATTTT. The rearrangement links TRBV18 to TRBJ2-3; TRBD1 matches at 9 bases. Germline V CDR1 and CDR2: KGHSH, LQKENI. The V gene end was trimmed by 0 bases and the J gene end by 5 bases; junction bases not matched to a gene: 6. CDR3 size: 16 residues. Drawing the rest from reference TRBV18 and TRBJ2-3, the complete variable domain is NAGVMQNPRHLVRRRGQEARLRCSPMKGHSHVYWYRQLPEEGLKFMVYLQKENIIDESGMPKERFSAEFPKEGPSILRIQQVVRGDSAAYFCASSPPGQGKGDTQYFGPGTRLTVL.

For the CDR3, the DNA is TGTGCCAGCAGCCAAATTCAGGGCTACGGCCCCAATGAGCAGTTCTTC. It encodes CASSQIQGYGPNEQFF. This chain uses TRBV3-1 (or the pseudogene TRBV3-2) with TRBJ2-1, with D possibly matching TRBD1 (5 bases). CDR3 length equals 16 residues. CDR1 is LGHDT, CDR2 YNNKEL, per germline (reference sequence). V lost 2 bases to trimming and J lost 6 bases, with 17 bases between them.

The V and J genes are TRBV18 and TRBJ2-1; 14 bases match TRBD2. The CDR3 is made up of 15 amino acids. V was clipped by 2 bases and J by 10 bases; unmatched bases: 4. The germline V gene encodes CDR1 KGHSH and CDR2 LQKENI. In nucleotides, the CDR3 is TGTGCCAGCTCACCAACAGGACTAGCGGGGGGCGAGCAGTTCTTC. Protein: CASSPTGLAGGEQFF.

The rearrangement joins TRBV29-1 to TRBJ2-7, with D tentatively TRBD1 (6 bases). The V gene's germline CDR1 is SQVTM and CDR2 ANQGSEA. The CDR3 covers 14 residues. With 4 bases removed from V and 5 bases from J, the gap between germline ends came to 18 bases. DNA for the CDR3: TGCAGCGTTGGATCATCGGTGGGGGCCCACGAGCAGTACTTC. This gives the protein CSVGSSVGAHEQYF.

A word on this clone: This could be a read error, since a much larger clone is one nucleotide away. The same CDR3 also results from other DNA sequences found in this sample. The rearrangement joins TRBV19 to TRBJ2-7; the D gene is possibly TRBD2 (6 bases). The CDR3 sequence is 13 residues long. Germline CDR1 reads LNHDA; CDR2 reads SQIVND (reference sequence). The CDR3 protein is CASSIGGENEQYF. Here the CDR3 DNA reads TGTGCCAGTAGTATTGGCGGGGAGAACGAGCAGTATTTC.

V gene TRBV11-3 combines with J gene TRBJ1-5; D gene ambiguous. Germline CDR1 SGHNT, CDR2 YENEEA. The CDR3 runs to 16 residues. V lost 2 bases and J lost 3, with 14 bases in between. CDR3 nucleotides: TGTGCCAGCAGCTTACGTGGCCGGAATACCAATCAGCCCCAGCATTTT. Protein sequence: CASSLRGRNTNQPQHF.

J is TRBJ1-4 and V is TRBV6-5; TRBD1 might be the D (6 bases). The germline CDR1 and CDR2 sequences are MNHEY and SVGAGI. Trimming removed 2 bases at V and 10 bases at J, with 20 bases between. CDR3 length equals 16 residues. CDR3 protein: CASSYGWGPRGVKLFF. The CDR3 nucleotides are TGTGCCAGCAGTTACGGGTGGGGGCCTAGGGGGGTAAAACTGTTTTTT.